This entry lists 25 T cell receptor beta chains sequenced from one sample in a study of blood T cell repertoires in COVID-19. Using immunoSEQ multiplex PCR, the repertoire was profiled, and TCRdb retains in-frame clones only, with some absent. The sample includes approximately 190,000 clones, more than 65% of them seen just once. The specimen was PBMCs or T cells enriched from blood (not recorded which). Receptors were obtained from a man in his forties who had recovered from COVID-19.

This clone appeared once. Other nucleotide sequences in the sample specify the same CDR3. The chain is built from TRBV14 and TRBJ1-1, with D perhaps TRBD1 (6 bases). The V end was cut by 3 bases, the J end by 2 bases, with 10 bases between. Germline CDR1 reads SGHDN; CDR2 reads FVKESK. This CDR3 spans 14 amino acids. As DNA, the CDR3 is TGTGCCAGCAGCCAGGAGACAGGTAACACTGAAGCTTTCTTT. This codes for CASSQETGNTEAFF.

This sequence joins TRBV7-8 and TRBJ1-5; 8 bases are shared with TRBD1. The germline gives CDR1 SGHVS, CDR2 FQNEAQ. This CDR3 spans 15 amino acids. V was pared by 4 bases and J by 6 bases, with 8 bases of the junction left unmatched. The chain's CDR3 is CASSSTDRVAQPQHF. In DNA, the CDR3 is TGTGCCAGCAGCTCAACGGACAGGGTGGCTCAGCCCCAGCATTTT.

This clone was recorded once. The V and J genes are TRBV7-6 and TRBJ2-3, with TRBD2 matching 8 bases. V lost 1 base, J lost 1 base, and 4 bases stayed unmatched. Per germline, CDR1 SGHVS and CDR2 FNYEAQ. The CDR3 is 16 amino acids. CDR3 nucleotide sequence: TGTGCCAGCAGCTTAGAGGGACTAGTAGGCACAGATACGCAGTATTTT. Encoded protein: CASSLEGLVGTDTQYF.

The V gene is TRBV27, the J gene TRBJ2-1; D may be TRBD2 (5 bases). This CDR3 is 17 amino acids long. V was clipped by 3 bases and J by 0 bases, with 15 bases between them. CDR1 MNHEY and CDR2 SMNVEV come from the germline V gene (reference sequence). CDR3 nucleotide sequence: TGTGCCAGCAGTTTGAGTCCGGGATTTAGCTCCTACAATGAGCAGTTCTTC. Its translation is CASSLSPGFSSYNEQFF.

This chain connects TRBV20-1 to TRBJ1-2; no firm D call. The CDR3 extends over 13 amino acids. V lost 3 bases and J lost 0, with 8 bases in between. Per germline, CDR1 DFQATT and CDR2 SNEGSKA (reference sequence). The chain's CDR3 is CSASDVSNYGYTF. The CDR3 nucleotides read TGCAGTGCTAGTGACGTTTCTAACTATGGCTACACCTTC.

The genes are TRBV5-1 and TRBJ2-1, with a tentative D call TRBD1 (6 bases). The CDR3 loop spans 14 amino acids. Trimming took 7 bases from V and 8 from J, leaving 19 bases between them. In germline, CDR1 is SGHRS, CDR2 YFSETQ. The CDR3 reads CASVLGTRHDEQFF. The CDR3 nucleotides read TGCGCCAGCGTCTTAGGGACACGGCACGATGAGCAGTTCTTC.

The rearrangement links TRBV5-1 to TRBJ2-3, with 10 bases that match TRBD2. This CDR3 has 20 amino acids. The germline gives CDR1 SGHRS, CDR2 YFSETQ. Germline trimming cut 1 base from V and 2 bases from J; bases unmatched to any gene: 16. The CDR3 loop is CASSLWPEIAGGPITDTQYF. In DNA form, the CDR3 reads TGCGCCAGCAGCTTGTGGCCGGAAATAGCGGGGGGCCCTATCACAGATACGCAGTATTTT.

This clone occurred a few times. The chain couples TRBV7-2 to TRBJ1-1, with D possibly TRBD1 on 6 matching bases. Between the trimmed V and J ends, which lost 2 bases and 7 bases, there was a span of 14 bases. In germline, CDR1 is SGHTA, CDR2 FQGNSA. CDR3 size: 14 residues. The CDR3 sequence: CASSLKRGAVEAFF. The CDR3 nucleotides read TGTGCCAGCAGCTTAAAGCGGGGGGCCGTTGAAGCTTTCTTT.

This clone was detected a few times. The CDR3 loop is CASSSRLGGTADFLYNSPLHF. The CDR3 DNA reads TGCGCCAGCAGCAGCCGTTTGGGCGGGACAGCAGACTTTTTGTATAATTCACCCCTCCACTTT. This sequence joins TRBV4-3 and TRBJ1-6; 7 bases are a match to TRBD1. Trimming removed 5 bases from V and 4 bases from J; junction bases left unmatched: 23. The CDR3 is 21 residues long. CDR1 and CDR2 from the germline V gene are LGHNA and YSLEER.

This clone has a single count. V and J are TRBV19 and TRBJ2-4, with 7 bases matching TRBD1. This CDR3 has 18 amino acids. V shed 2 bases, J shed 5 bases, and the junction held 15 bases outside the gene matches. Germline CDR1 LNHDA, CDR2 SQIVND (reference sequence). CDR3 DNA: TGTGCCAGTAGTATAAAGGGCGGAACAGGGGTGAGGGAAAACATTCAGTACTTC. Amino acid sequence: CASSIKGGTGVRENIQYF. The complete variable domain, with remaining parts taken from reference TRBV19 and TRBJ2-4, reads DGGITQSPKYLFRKEGQNVTLSCEQNLNHDAMYWYRQDPGQGLRLIYYSQIVNDFQKGDIAEGYSVSREKKESFPLTVTSAQKNPTAFYLCASSIKGGTGVRENIQYFGAGTRLSVL.

The gene calls are TRBV5-4 and TRBJ1-6; 9 positions match TRBD1. V lost 4 bases and J lost 5; bases outside the gene matches: 4. The CDR3 sequence is 15 residues long. Germline lookup yields CDR1 SGHNT and CDR2 YYREEE (reference sequence). For the CDR3, the DNA is TGTGCCAGCAGCATCCGGGACAGGGATAATTCACCCCTCCACTTT. Amino acid sequence: CASSIRDRDNSPLHF.

The chain couples TRBV5-4 to TRBJ2-5; 8 bases agree with TRBD1. Germline CDR1 and CDR2: SGHNT and YYREEE (reference sequence). Trimming took 0 bases from V and 5 from J; bases not matched to a gene: 9. The CDR3 spans 16 residues. The chain's CDR3 is CASSLAIGQGVETQYF. In DNA, the CDR3 is TGTGCCAGCAGCTTGGCCATAGGACAGGGAGTGGAGACCCAGTACTTC. The variable domain in full, with the rest retrieved from reference TRBV5-4 and TRBJ2-5, is ETGVTQSPTHLIKTRGQQVTLRCSSQSGHNTVSWYQQALGQGPQFIFQYYREEENGRGNFPPRFSGLQFPNYSSELNVNALELDDSALYLCASSLAIGQGVETQYFGPGTRLLVL.

V gene TRBV12-5 combines with J gene TRBJ2-3, with 7 bases fitting TRBD2. V shed 8 bases and J 2 bases; nucleotides not matched to a gene: 13. The germline V gene has CDR1 LGHNT and CDR2 FRNRAP. The CDR3 spans 16 residues. The CDR3 here is CASSSGSGAYTDTQYF. The CDR3 bases are TGTGCTAGTAGTTCTGGAAGCGGGGCATACACAGATACGCAGTATTTT.

The chain is built from TRBV9 and TRBJ2-5; the match to TRBD2 covers 13 bases. Germline lookup yields CDR1 SGDLS and CDR2 YYNGEE. The CDR3 length is 17 residues. V dropped 0 bases and J dropped 4; count of bases not matched to a gene: 6. This CDR3 reads CASSVGLAGGSAETQYF. The CDR3 DNA follows: TGTGCCAGCAGCGTAGGACTAGCGGGGGGATCGGCAGAGACCCAGTACTTC.

The CDR3 here is CSVEDRNTEAFF. The CDR3 region has the DNA TGCAGCGTTGAAGATAGAAACACTGAAGCTTTCTTT. The chain has TRBV29-1 and TRBJ1-1, with no clear D. CDR1 and CDR2 from the germline V gene are SQVTM and ANQGSEA. With 0 bases removed from V and 2 bases from J, the gap between germline ends came to 4 bases. CDR3 length: 12 residues.

This chain connects TRBV19 to TRBJ2-7, with 8 bases fitting TRBD1. The trim removed 2 bases at V and 1 base at J, leaving 4 bases unmatched. The germline V gene has CDR1 LNHDA and CDR2 SQIVND (reference sequence). The CDR3 runs 15 residues. This CDR3 is CASSIPGTGSYEQYF. The CDR3, as DNA: TGTGCCAGTAGTATACCCGGGACAGGATCCTACGAGCAGTACTTC.

The chain recombines TRBV4-1 with TRBJ1-1; possibly TRBD1 for D (6 bases). With 6 bases removed from V and 1 base from J, the gap between germline ends came to 18 bases. The germline CDR1 and CDR2 sequences are MGHRA and YSYEKL. CDR3 size: 16 residues. The CDR3 DNA sequence: TGCGCCAGCAGTCCTCTTCCTACAGGGTGGAACACTGAAGCTTTCTTT. This encodes CASSPLPTGWNTEAFF.

The rearrangement uses TRBV4-1 and TRBJ1-2; D unresolved. Per germline, CDR1 MGHRA and CDR2 YSYEKL. Trimming stripped 4 bases from V and 3 bases from J, with 9 bases between. The CDR3 has 13 amino acids. The CDR3 DNA reads TGCGCCAGCAGCCTGGGAGGGTACTATGGCTACACCTTC. Residues: CASSLGGYYGYTF.

The gene calls are TRBV7-2 and TRBJ2-5; 16 bases line up with TRBD2. J was trimmed by 0 bases and V by 5 bases; bases with no gene match: 9. This CDR3 region has 19 residues. Germline CDR1 SGHTA, CDR2 FQGNSA. The CDR3 sequence: CASSQTGTSGGGYQETQYF. CDR3 DNA sequence: TGTGCCAGCAGCCAAACCGGGACTAGCGGGGGGGGCTACCAAGAGACCCAGTACTTC.

A remark on this clone: The same CDR3 is also encoded by other DNA sequences in this sample. The J gene is TRBJ1-1, the V gene TRBV28; weak D call: TRBD1 (5 bases). V was trimmed by 3 bases and J by 4 bases, leaving 12 bases between them. The germline gives CDR1 MDHEN, CDR2 SYDVKM. The CDR3 is 14 residues long. The CDR3 DNA follows: TGTGCCAGCAGTTTGACGGTGGGGGGCACTGAAGCTTTCTTT. It translates to CASSLTVGGTEAFF.

V and J are TRBV20-1 and TRBJ2-3; tentative D call: TRBD1 (5 bases). The CDR3 runs 13 residues. Looked up from germline, CDR1 is DFQATT and CDR2 is SNEGSKA (reference sequence). Deletions cut 3 bases from V and 7 bases from J, with 14 bases between. The CDR3 loop reads CSASQGTSYTQYF. CDR3 coding DNA: TGCAGTGCTAGTCAGGGAACGAGTTATACGCAGTATTTT.

The V gene is TRBV5-1, the J gene TRBJ2-3; possibly TRBD2 for D (5 bases). Trimming left V 7 bases short and J 6 bases short, with 15 bases between. This CDR3 comprises 13 residues. CDR1 is SGHRS and CDR2 is YFSETQ in the germline V gene. CDR3 bases: TGCGCCAGCTTAGCGCAGGATTACGATACGCAGTATTTT. Amino acid sequence: CASLAQDYDTQYF.

This sequence joins TRBV6-5 and TRBJ1-2; D not certain. Trimming shortened V by 7 bases and J by 4 bases, and 10 bases separated the two germline ends. The CDR3 loop spans 12 amino acids. CDR1 and CDR2 (germline): MNHEY, SVGAGI. CDR3 DNA sequence: TGTGCCAGCATGGAGGTCCCCTATGGCTACACCTTC. It specifies CASMEVPYGYTF.

The V call is TRBV5-1, the J call TRBJ1-3, with 7 bases aligning to TRBD1. Germline trimming cut 1 base from V and 0 bases from J; bases unmatched to any gene: 13. Per germline, CDR1 SGHRS and CDR2 YFSETQ. This CDR3 is built from 19 residues. CDR3 residues: CASSLRGTALTHSGNTIYF. CDR3 DNA: TGCGCCAGCAGCTTGCGCGGGACAGCTTTAACTCACTCTGGAAACACCATATATTTT.

V gene TRBV11-2 combines with J gene TRBJ2-7; 10 bases fit TRBD1. The CDR3 totals 15 residues. Losses at the gene ends were 4 bases for V and 2 bases for J; bases not matched to a gene: 5. Germline lookup yields CDR1 SGHAT and CDR2 FQNNGV. CDR3 bases: TGTGCCAGCAGCTGGGGGGACAGGGGAACCTACGAGCAGTACTTC. It encodes CASSWGDRGTYEQYF.